This T cell receptor (beta chain) was obtained from a study of T cell responses to AZD1222 COVID-19 vaccine. Whole-study findings and limits: Dominant CD4 TCR responses targeted spike regions 160-218 and 743-854.

Profiled with immunoSEQ multiplex PCR; TCRdb holds only in-frame clones, not every one. The sample includes about 170,000 clones, 70% to 90% of them seen just once. The CDR3 runs 14 residues. The germline V gene encodes CDR1 SGHVS and CDR2 FQNEAQ. The V gene lost 0 bases and the J gene lost 7 bases, with 9 bases spanning the gap. On this clone: Its antigen remains unidentified.

It was second doses at about 4 or about 12 weeks that were pooled. This chain joins TRBV7-8 and TRBJ1-4; D is unresolved. Sequenced here: peripheral blood, sampled 28 days after the second AZD1222 dose. The receptor comes from an adult who received the AZD1222 COVID-19 vaccine. CDR3: CASSLAGLGEKLFF. CDR3 DNA sequence: TGTGCCAGCAGCTTAGCCGGATTGGGTGAAAAACTGTTTTTT.